These 31 T cell receptor beta chains were all obtained from the same sample, sequenced in a study of T cells in Graves' hyperthyroidism and ophthalmopathy. Regions amplified from RNA transcripts were the TCR beta CDR3 regions. The HTBI primer set was used in a first-round RT-PCR of the TCR CDR3. TCRdb redid the calling of the multiplex PCR reads with MiXCR, one entry per CDR3 protein. Of about 690,000 distinct CDR3 sequences listed, roughly 17% are singletons. Sequencing input: blood. Source of these receptors: a man aged 50 to 59 with Graves' hyperthyroidism.

The V call is TRBV27, the J call TRBJ1-2, with 8 positions matching TRBD1. Germline V gene lookup returns CDR1 MNHEY and CDR2 SMNVEV (reference sequence). J was trimmed by 4 bases and V by 2 bases; bases with no gene match: 3. The CDR3 covers 14 residues. The CDR3 loop reads CASSLRGTGYGYTF. The CDR3 DNA reads TGTGCCAGCAGTTTAAGAGGGACAGGCTATGGCTACACCTTC.

This clonotype was seen a few times. This chain connects TRBV5-1 to TRBJ2-7; 12 bases fit TRBD1. V dropped 3 bases and J dropped 1; count of bases not matched to a gene: 17. Germline CDR1 and CDR2: SGHRS and YFSETQ. This CDR3 has 20 amino acids. The CDR3 spells CASSSSPGQGASHSSYEQYF. The CDR3 nucleotides are TGCGCCAGCAGCTCTTCACCGGGACAGGGGGCCTCCCATTCATCCTACGAGCAGTACTTC.

The chain joins TRBV10-3 to TRBJ2-5; 8 positions match TRBD2. CDR1 and CDR2 (germline): ENHRY, SYGVKD. This CDR3 is built from 14 residues. V dropped 4 bases and J dropped 3; count of bases not matched to a gene: 4. CDR3 amino acids: CAISAGGPEETQYF. The CDR3 DNA reads as TGTGCCATCAGTGCGGGAGGGCCAGAAGAGACCCAGTACTTC.

At least ten counts were recorded for this clonotype. This chain connects TRBV11-3 to TRBJ2-1; D tentatively reads TRBD1 or TRBD2 (5 bases each). Germline loops: CDR1 SGHNT, CDR2 YENEEA. V lost 4 bases, J lost 0 bases, and 10 bases lay in between. This CDR3 comprises 15 residues. The CDR3 DNA sequence: TGTGCCAGCAGCTCCGGGACCACCTCCTACAATGAGCAGTTCTTC. Its translation: CASSSGTTSYNEQFF.

In DNA form, the CDR3 reads TGTGCCAGCAGCTTAGCCGGACTAGCTTACTCCTACAATGAGCAGTTCTTC. This codes for CASSLAGLAYSYNEQFF. The gene calls are TRBV7-8 and TRBJ2-1; TRBD2 matches 8 bases. This CDR3 has 17 residues. Trimming cost V 0 bases and J 0 bases; bases outside gene matches: 4. Germline values: CDR1 SGHVS, CDR2 FQNEAQ.

On this clonotype itself: A much larger clonotype is one base distant, so this may be a read error. This sequence joins TRBV12-3 or TRBV12-4 and TRBJ1-2; tentative D call: TRBD1 (5 bases). CDR3 length equals 15 residues. V was trimmed by 6 bases and J by 10 bases, leaving 24 bases between them. The CDR3 DNA reads TGTGCCAGCAGCGAAGGCCAGCGGTTTACGGGGGACTACACCTTC. Amino acids: CASSEGQRFTGDYTF.

This CDR3 reads CASSPGQGVTNYGYTF. The CDR3 DNA reads as TGTGCCAGCAGCCCGGGACAGGGGGTCACTAACTATGGCTACACCTTC. The chain recombines TRBV2 with TRBJ1-2, with TRBD1 matching 11 bases. This CDR3 comprises 16 residues. Trimming removed 6 bases from V and 0 bases from J; junction bases left unmatched: 6. Germline values: CDR1 SNHLY, CDR2 FYNNEI.

V usage is TRBV3-1 and J usage is TRBJ2-5; D might be TRBD2 (6 bases). This CDR3 spans 15 amino acids. Germline CDR1 is LGHDT and CDR2 is YNNKEL (reference sequence). Between the trimmed V and J ends, which lost 0 bases and 7 bases, there was a span of 15 bases. CDR3 region: CASSQDTMGAGTQYF. CDR3 sequence (DNA): TGTGCCAGCAGCCAAGATACCATGGGAGCGGGGACCCAGTACTTC.

This clonotype was seen repeatedly, ten times or more. The chain joins TRBV10-3 to TRBJ2-1; 8 positions agree with TRBD2. This CDR3 region has 16 residues. Per the germline V gene, CDR1 is ENHRY and CDR2 is SYGVKD. Trimming cost V 3 bases and J 3 bases; bases outside gene matches: 7. This CDR3 reads CAISDQTSGNYNEQFF. The CDR3 DNA is TGTGCCATCAGTGATCAAACTAGCGGAAACTACAATGAGCAGTTCTTC.

In this sample, this clonotype turned up many times. The chain couples TRBV2 to TRBJ2-1; D may be TRBD2 (5 bases). V lost 7 bases and J lost 6, with 16 bases in between. This CDR3 contains 14 residues. Germline assignment: CDR1 SNHLY and CDR2 FYNNEI. CDR3 sequence: CASTLGLGVNEQFF. The CDR3 region has the DNA TGTGCCAGCACTCTCGGCTTGGGAGTCAATGAGCAGTTCTTC.

V gene TRBV7-8 combines with J gene TRBJ2-3; 7 positions match TRBD1. Germline-derived CDR1 and CDR2 are SGHVS and FQNEAQ. Trimming at V came to 5 bases and at J to 3 bases, leaving 11 bases not matched to a gene. The CDR3 sequence is 16 residues long. The CDR3 region has the DNA TGTGCCAGCAGCCTGGGAAACAGGGGAGCAACAGATACGCAGTATTTT. It encodes CASSLGNRGATDTQYF.

This clonotype was seen ten or more times. J is TRBJ2-5 and V is TRBV2, with D possibly called TRBD1 or TRBD2 (5 bases each). CDR3 size: 14 residues. The germline V gene has CDR1 SNHLY and CDR2 FYNNEI. Trimming took off 9 bases at V and 5 bases at J, with 19 bases between the two ends. CDR3 DNA: TGTGCCAGTTCGGACGTCGGGGCTGGGGAGACCCAGTACTTC. Its protein product is CASSDVGAGETQYF.

The CDR3 DNA reads TGTGCCAGCAGTGGTCTGGCGGGAGGGCCGCGTCTAAAGACCCAGTACTTC. Translation gives CASSGLAGGPRLKTQYF. The rearrangement joins TRBV2 to TRBJ2-5; the match to TRBD2 covers 9 bases. Trimming removed 4 bases from V and 6 bases from J; junction bases left unmatched: 15. The length of the CDR3 is 17 residues. The germline V gene has CDR1 SNHLY and CDR2 FYNNEI.

This clonotype was counted between two and nine times. The rearrangement joins TRBV6-9 to TRBJ2-5, with 8 bases that match TRBD1. From germline, CDR1 is MNHGY and CDR2 SVAAGI. The length of the CDR3 is 19 residues. V was clipped by 4 bases and J by 4 bases; unmatched bases: 20. The CDR3 region has the DNA TGTGCCAGCAGTTTCGCACGCGGGACAGGAGGTCAAAAACGAGAGACCCAGTACTTC. As protein: CASSFARGTGGQKRETQYF.

In its sample, this clonotype was seen a few times. Compared with germline, one end of the junction differs, possibly owing to a read error. This chain connects TRBV9 to TRBJ1-2; a weak D match, TRBD1 (6 bases). The CDR3 extends over 16 amino acids. The germline V gene encodes CDR1 SGDLS and CDR2 YYNGEE. In DNA form, the CDR3 reads TGTGCCAGCAACGTAGGACAGCGTTCAGCTAACTATGGCTACACCTTC. Amino acid sequence: CASNVGQRSANYGYTF.

This clonotype was seen many times. The CDR3 DNA is TGTGCCAGCAGTCCTCTTGGGGGCTCCTACGAGCAGTACTTC. This codes for CASSPLGGSYEQYF. This chain uses TRBV2 with TRBJ2-7; TRBD1 or TRBD2 may be the D gene (5 bases each). Germline CDR1 reads SNHLY; CDR2 reads FYNNEI. Trimming stripped 5 bases from V and 0 bases from J, with 11 bases between. This CDR3 has 14 amino acids.

The V and J genes are TRBV10-3 and TRBJ2-1, with 9 bases matching TRBD2. Germline values: CDR1 ENHRY, CDR2 SYGVKD. The CDR3 has 15 residues. J lost 4 bases, V lost 7 bases, and 8 bases had no gene match. CDR3 sequence: CAITQAGGLYNEQFF. CDR3 nucleotide sequence: TGTGCCATCACCCAAGCGGGAGGTCTTTACAATGAGCAGTTCTTC.

This clonotype was recorded at least ten times. The V call is TRBV6-5, the J call TRBJ2-1; no clear D. Germline V gives CDR1 MNHEY, CDR2 SVGAGI. This CDR3 is 16 amino acids long. Trimming cost V 0 bases and J 4 bases, with 13 bases left between them. CDR3 amino acids: CASSYSPEGPYNEQFF. The DNA for the CDR3 is TGTGCCAGCAGTTACTCGCCCGAAGGACCATACAATGAGCAGTTCTTC.

The J gene is TRBJ2-2, the V gene TRBV18, with TRBD1 as a possible D gene (6 bases). Trimming left V 1 base short and J 6 bases short, with 15 bases between. CDR3 size: 16 residues. Germline V gene sequence: CDR1 KGHSH, CDR2 LQKENI. The CDR3 nucleotides read TGTGCCAGCTCACCACGGGCACAGGGTAACGCCGGGGAGCTGTTTTTT. Translating gives CASSPRAQGNAGELFF.

This clonotype was counted many times. The CDR3 sequence is CASSLTVNEKLFF. CDR3 DNA: TGTGCCAGCAGCCTAACGGTTAATGAAAAACTGTTTTTT. V is TRBV14 and J is TRBJ1-4; no firm D call. V shed 4 bases and J shed 4 bases, with 7 bases lying between them. Germline values: CDR1 SGHDN, CDR2 FVKESK. The CDR3 is 13 amino acids. The full variable domain, in which reference TRBV14 and TRBJ1-4 provide the parts outside the CDR3, is EAGVTQFPSHSVIEKGQTVTLRCDPISGHDNLYWYRRVMGKEIKFLLHFVKESKQDESGMPNNRFLAERTGGTYSTLKVQPAELEDSGVYFCASSLTVNEKLFFGSGTQLSVL.

The rearrangement links TRBV9 to TRBJ1-5; TRBD1 is a possible D gene (6 bases). V was pared by 7 bases and J by 9 bases, with 20 bases between. The CDR3 covers 14 residues. Germline-derived CDR1 and CDR2 are SGDLS and YYNGEE. This chain's CDR3 is CASGPGGEDTPQHF. The CDR3 bases are TGTGCCAGCGGTCCGGGGGGCGAGGATACGCCCCAGCATTTT.

The chain recombines TRBV28 with TRBJ1-5; D is possibly TRBD1 (6 bases). CDR1 and CDR2 from the germline V gene are MDHEN and SYDVKM. CDR3 size: 15 residues. The germline V and J ends were trimmed by 3 bases and 7 bases, with 16 bases remaining between them. CDR3 in amino acids: CASSFYSGGGQPQHF. DNA of the CDR3: TGTGCCAGCAGTTTTTATTCGGGGGGCGGGCAGCCCCAGCATTTT.

This clonotype was detected ten times or more. This rearrangement joins TRBV11-3 to TRBJ2-1; possibly TRBD1 for D (6 bases). The CDR3 consists of 15 residues. The germline V gene has CDR1 SGHNT and CDR2 YENEEA. V lost 3 bases and J 9 bases, leaving 18 bases between the germline ends. The CDR3 sequence is CASSFGGASYGEQFF. The CDR3, as DNA: TGTGCCAGCAGCTTTGGGGGCGCGAGTTATGGTGAGCAGTTCTTC.

At least ten counts were recorded for this clonotype. The CDR3 region is CAAGPLAGGNEQYF. CDR3 DNA sequence: TGTGCCGCGGGCCCACTAGCGGGAGGGAACGAGCAGTACTTC. The V gene is TRBV10-3, the J gene TRBJ2-7, with TRBD2 identical over 13 bases. Looked up from germline, CDR1 is ENHRY and CDR2 is SYGVKD. CDR3 length: 14 amino acids. V was pared by 11 bases and J by 5 bases, with 9 bases of the junction left unmatched.

V gene TRBV5-1 combines with J gene TRBJ1-2; no firm D call. This CDR3 has 16 residues. Trimming pared 0 bases from V and 4 bases from J, leaving 16 bases between. Germline CDR1 is SGHRS and CDR2 is YFSETQ. The DNA of the CDR3 is TGCGCCAGCAGCTTGGCCTCGGACTCGGGCCCCTATGGCTACACCTTC. It codes for CASSLASDSGPYGYTF.

This chain joins TRBV19 and TRBJ1-1, with D perhaps matching TRBD1 (5 bases). The ends were cut back, 8 bases at V and 0 bases at J, with 16 bases in the middle. The CDR3 contains 15 residues. CDR1 LNHDA and CDR2 SQIVND come from the germline V gene (reference sequence). This CDR3 is CASRAGGRLNTEAFF. The CDR3 DNA reads TGTGCCAGTCGGGCGGGGGGACGGTTGAACACTGAAGCTTTCTTT.

The rearrangement joins TRBV11-2 to TRBJ2-5; 13 bases match TRBD2. CDR1 SGHAT and CDR2 FQNNGV come from the germline V gene. The CDR3 sequence is 18 residues long. V was clipped by 6 bases and J by 5 bases; unmatched bases: 15. CDR3 sequence (DNA): TGTGCCAGCAGTGAGTCTGACTTGGGACTAGCGGGACGTGAGACCCAGTACTTC. It yields the protein CASSESDLGLAGRETQYF.

This clonotype was seen a handful of times. The V call is TRBV7-9, the J call TRBJ2-2; D remains unclear. Per germline, CDR1 SEHNR and CDR2 FQNEAQ (reference sequence). The CDR3 consists of 15 residues. V dropped 0 bases and J dropped 7 bases, with 12 bases sitting between them. CDR3 bases: TGTGCCAGCAGCTTAGCGGCCCCTGGGGTCGGGGAGCTGTTTTTT. Encoded protein: CASSLAAPGVGELFF.

The chain uses TRBV7-9 and TRBJ2-7; 9 bases map to TRBD1. The germline gives CDR1 SEHNR, CDR2 FQNEAQ (reference sequence). J gave up 4 bases and V 0 bases, and 16 bases lay outside the gene matches. CDR3 length: 19 amino acids. The CDR3 DNA sequence: TGTGCCAGCAGCTTAGCGCTTACAGGGGGCGCTGGGTTTAGTTACGAGCAGTACTTC. Residues: CASSLALTGGAGFSYEQYF.

The rearrangement uses TRBV5-1 and TRBJ2-7; TRBD1 matches at 8 bases. The CDR3 has 15 residues. With V trimmed by 0 bases and J by 3 bases, 5 bases remained unmatched. Germline CDR1 is SGHRS and CDR2 is YFSETQ. CDR3 loop: CASSLGQGRIYEQYF. CDR3 coding DNA: TGCGCCAGCAGCTTGGGACAGGGGCGCATCTACGAGCAGTACTTC.

This clonotype was detected a few times. This rearrangement joins TRBV28 to TRBJ1-1; TRBD1 might be the D (6 bases). V gave up 3 bases and J gave up 1 base, with 12 bases separating them. The CDR3 sequence is 15 residues long. Germline assignment: CDR1 MDHEN and CDR2 SYDVKM. The CDR3 region is CASSLGGAQNTEAFF. CDR3 sequence (DNA): TGTGCCAGCAGTTTGGGGGGCGCACAGAACACTGAAGCTTTCTTT.